The 13 T cell receptor beta chains in this list originate from one sample, sequenced in a study of blood T cells in healthy people across ages. Together with a sample-barcoded 5' primer, a J-beta primer mix was included in a second PCR lasting about 7 to 11 cycles. From the 5' RACE reads, TCRdb called clonotypes with MiXCR, one entry per CDR3 protein. The sample yields around 900,000 distinct CDR3 sequences, 29% seen once. Specimen: blood. The receptors originated from a woman of 80 years or more in good health.

This clonotype was detected only once. The rearrangement uses TRBV11-2 and TRBJ2-3, with D perhaps being TRBD1 or TRBD2 (5 bases each). The germline V and J ends were trimmed by 5 bases and 2 bases, with 11 bases remaining between them. Looked up from germline, CDR1 is SGHAT and CDR2 is FQNNGV. CDR3 length equals 14 residues. The CDR3 nucleotides read TGTGCCAGCAGCCGAGGGGACGACACAGATACGCAGTATTTT. Translation: CASSRGDDTDTQYF.

J is TRBJ1-4 and V is TRBV6-5; 9 positions match TRBD1. This CDR3 has 15 residues. Germline V gene lookup returns CDR1 MNHEY and CDR2 SVGAGI. Germline trimming cut 5 bases from V and 7 bases from J; bases unmatched to any gene: 8. The CDR3 DNA reads TGTGCCAGCAGTCGGAAACAGGGGGCGGGTGAAAAACTGTTTTTT. Residues: CASSRKQGAGEKLFF.

This clonotype was seen more than once but under ten times. The gene calls are TRBV6-5 and TRBJ2-2; 9 bases agree with TRBD1. Trimming took 6 bases from V and 4 from J; bases not matched to a gene: 6. The CDR3 totals 15 residues. CDR1 is MNHEY and CDR2 is SVGAGI in the germline V gene. CDR3 in amino acids: CASRSTTGGTGELFF. The CDR3 DNA sequence: TGTGCCAGCAGATCAACGACAGGGGGCACCGGGGAGCTGTTTTTT.

This sequence joins TRBV29-1 and TRBJ2-5; 12 bases align to TRBD1. Germline V gives CDR1 SQVTM, CDR2 ANQGSEA. V trimming: 5 bases; J trimming: 4 bases; junction bases outside the gene matches: 5. There are 14 residues in the CDR3. CDR3 amino acids: CSVRRDRGRETQYF. CDR3 DNA: TGCAGCGTTCGTCGGGACAGGGGGCGAGAGACCCAGTACTTC.

Comment on this clonotype: Just one base apart from a much larger clone, this may be a read error. This chain uses TRBV20-1 with TRBJ2-3, with D hard to call. The germline V gene has CDR1 DFQATT and CDR2 SNEGSKA (reference sequence). The CDR3 runs to 14 residues. In DNA, the CDR3 is TGCAGTGCTAGAGATCTTACCCGTTTGGATACGCGGTATTTT. Translation gives CSARDLTRLDTRYF.

Notes on this clonotype: A much larger clone lies one base from this, so it may be a read error. This chain joins TRBV7-2 and TRBJ2-5, with D maybe TRBD2 (7 bases). The germline V and J ends were trimmed by 5 bases and 4 bases, with 26 bases remaining between them. The CDR3 consists of 18 residues. From germline, CDR1 is SGHTA and CDR2 FQGNSA. CDR3 loop: CASSGREWRWGGRETQYF. CDR3 in DNA: TGTGCCAGCAGCGGCAGAGAATGGAGATGGGGGGGGCGAGAGACCCAGTACTTC.

V and J are TRBV3-1 and TRBJ2-7; 10 bases map to TRBD2. J was trimmed by 2 bases and V by 5 bases; bases with no gene match: 6. CDR1 LGHDT and CDR2 YNNKEL come from the germline V gene (reference sequence). This CDR3 is built from 15 residues. The CDR3 region is CASSASLAGAYEQYF. CDR3 DNA: TGTGCCAGCAGCGCAAGCCTAGCGGGGGCCTACGAGCAGTACTTC.

This clonotype came up many times. The chain employs TRBV18 and TRBJ1-1, with TRBD1 matching 8 bases. CDR1 and CDR2 from the germline V gene are KGHSH and LQKENI. The CDR3 is 18 amino acids. The junction had 12 bases not matched to a gene; V was cut back by 3 bases and J by 0 bases. Here the CDR3 DNA reads TGTGCCAGCTCACCGGCCGGGACAGGCACACTCCTGAACACTGAAGCTTTCTTT. Translating gives CASSPAGTGTLLNTEAFF.

This clonotype was seen ten or more times. The CDR3 region has the DNA TGCGCCAGCAGTCCGGGGGGGCGCAACACTGAAGCTTTCTTT. Its protein product is CASSPGGRNTEAFF. This chain links TRBV5-1 with TRBJ1-1, with D perhaps matching TRBD1 (6 bases). V was clipped by 5 bases and J by 2 bases, with 13 bases between them. Germline CDR1 reads SGHRS; CDR2 reads YFSETQ. The CDR3 is 14 residues long.

V and J are TRBV29-1 and TRBJ2-3, with D perhaps TRBD1 (6 bases). V was clipped by 8 bases and J by 2 bases, with 14 bases between them. This CDR3 contains 13 residues. Germline V CDR1 and CDR2: SQVTM, ANQGSEA. The CDR3 region is CSSQGFSTDTQYF. The DNA of the CDR3 is TGCAGCTCACAGGGTTTTTCCACAGATACGCAGTATTTT.

This clonotype was counted many times. This chain links TRBV29-1 with TRBJ2-1; D may match TRBD1 or TRBD2 (5 bases each). From germline, CDR1 is SQVTM and CDR2 ANQGSEA. V lost 8 bases to trimming and J lost 7 bases, with 15 bases between them. CDR3 size: 12 residues. CDR3 DNA sequence: TGCAGCCTGGTCCGGGGCGGGAATGAGCAGTTCTTC. Protein sequence: CSLVRGGNEQFF.

This clonotype was observed many times. This chain joins TRBV2 and TRBJ2-3; D remains ambiguous. The CDR3 runs 12 residues. CDR1 and CDR2 from the germline V gene are SNHLY and FYNNEI. Trimming removed 6 bases from V and 4 bases from J, with 8 bases in between. The CDR3 sequence: CASRLDADTQYF. In nucleotides, the CDR3 is TGTGCCAGCAGGTTAGATGCAGATACGCAGTATTTT.

CDR3 loop: CSASPTGVAFF. Here the CDR3 DNA reads TGCAGTGCTAGCCCGACAGGGGTCGCTTTCTTT. The chain employs TRBV20-1 and TRBJ1-1; TRBD1 matches 8 bases. Germline-derived CDR1 and CDR2 are DFQATT and SNEGSKA (reference sequence). The J segment lost 11 bases and the V segment lost 3 bases, leaving 5 bases of the junction unmatched. The CDR3 contains 11 residues.